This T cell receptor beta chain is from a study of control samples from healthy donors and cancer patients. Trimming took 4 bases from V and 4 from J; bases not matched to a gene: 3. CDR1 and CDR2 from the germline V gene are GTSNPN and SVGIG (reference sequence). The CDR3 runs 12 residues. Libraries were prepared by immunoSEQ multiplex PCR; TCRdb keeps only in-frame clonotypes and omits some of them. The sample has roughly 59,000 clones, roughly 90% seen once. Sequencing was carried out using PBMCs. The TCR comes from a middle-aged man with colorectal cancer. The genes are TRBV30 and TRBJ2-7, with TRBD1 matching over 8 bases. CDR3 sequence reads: CAWNQGAYEQYF. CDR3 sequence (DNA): TGTGCCTGGAACCAGGGGGCGTACGAGCAGTACTTC.